This entry lists 29 T cell receptor beta chains sequenced from one sample in a study of CXCR3-negative and CXCR3-positive naive CD8 T cells. Study-level points and caveats: CXCR3-expressing naive cells carried TRB CDR3s more hydrophobic than those of CXCR3-negative naive cells.

cDNA libraries for TRB were generated by 5' RACE incorporating UMI labels. TCRdb processed the 5' RACE reads again and assigns one entry to each CDR3 protein, with no DNA. This sample carries nearly 90,000 distinct CDR3 sequences, with 0.82% going to the ten biggest clones. No antigen has been identified for these receptors. The specimen was naive CXCR3+ CD8+ T cells from blood. Subset defined: CD45RO-CCR7+CD27+CD95- naive CD8+ T cells expressing CXCR3 (TNR3+). All receptors derive from a human donor in good health. Some clones in this sample may be carry-over from other donors' samples.

The CDR3 here is CAWQGGKEAFF. The V gene is TRBV30, the J gene TRBJ1-1; TCRdb indicates TRBD1, and absent DNA this call remains unverified. From germline, CDR1 is GTSNPN and CDR2 SVGIG (reference sequence). This CDR3 has 11 residues.

The rearrangement joins TRBV5-5 to TRBJ2-5; TCRdb indicates TRBD1, and absent DNA this call remains unverified. Germline V CDR1 and CDR2: SGHKS, YYEKEE (reference sequence). This CDR3 region has 14 residues. This chain's CDR3 is CASSSYRGEETQYF.

This chain joins TRBV29-1 and TRBJ2-7; TCRdb selects TRBD1, and the lack of DNA leaves this call unchecked. CDR1 is SQVTM, CDR2 ANQGSEA, per germline. The CDR3 contains 13 residues. The CDR3 is CSVGLQGAYEQYF.

The chain joins TRBV27 to TRBJ2-7; without DNA, the TCRdb call of TRBD2 cannot be checked. Germline V gives CDR1 MNHEY, CDR2 SMNVEV (reference sequence). The length of the CDR3 is 12 residues. The CDR3 sequence is CASMSGTYEQYF.

The chain is built from TRBV28 and TRBJ2-7; the D call from TCRdb, TRBD1, cannot be confirmed without DNA. CDR3 length: 13 residues. The germline CDR1 and CDR2 sequences are MDHEN and SYDVKM. This CDR3 is CASSLQGGYEQYF.

This chain connects TRBV6-5 to TRBJ2-3. The CDR3 loop spans 11 amino acids. CDR1 MNHEY and CDR2 SVGAGI come from the germline V gene. The CDR3 sequence is CASRESDTQYF.

The chain links TRBV13 to TRBJ2-7; TCRdb selects TRBD1, and the lack of DNA leaves this call unchecked. Germline V gene data show CDR1 as PRHDT and CDR2 as FYEKMQ (reference sequence). This CDR3 is 15 amino acids long. CDR3 protein: CASSLSPGTPDEQYF.

The chain joins TRBV6-2 or TRBV6-3 to TRBJ1-2; TCRdb proposes TRBD1, but this gene call is untestable without DNA. CDR3 size: 15 residues. Per germline, CDR1 MNHEY and CDR2 SVGEGT. CDR3 loop: CASSYSDSPFYGYTF.

The V call is TRBV19, the J call TRBJ2-1; the D call of TRBD2 rests on TCRdb alone, since no DNA is present to check it. From germline, CDR1 is LNHDA and CDR2 SQIVND (reference sequence). CDR3 size: 19 residues. This CDR3 reads CASSRHPAGRPSSYNEQFF.

This chain links TRBV9 with TRBJ2-7; the TCRdb D gene call, TRBD1, has no DNA to confirm it. Germline loops: CDR1 SGDLS, CDR2 YYNGEE. The length of the CDR3 is 15 residues. CDR3 loop: CASSPNRDPTYEQYF.

The chain recombines TRBV28 with TRBJ1-4. Germline V gene lookup returns CDR1 MDHEN and CDR2 SYDVKM. The CDR3 contains 12 residues. The chain's CDR3 is CASSFADEKLFF.

The chain combines TRBV7-9 with TRBJ1-1. Per germline, CDR1 SEHNR and CDR2 FQNEAQ (reference sequence). The CDR3 is made up of 12 amino acids. CDR3 residues: CASSFDMLEAFF.

The J gene is TRBJ2-1, the V gene TRBV9; with no DNA, the TCRdb D assignment of TRBD2 cannot be verified. Germline CDR1 SGDLS, CDR2 YYNGEE. This CDR3 region has 15 residues. CDR3 sequence reads: CASSVVPRIGGEQFF.

V and J are TRBV7-3 and TRBJ2-3; TCRdb picks TRBD1, but there is no DNA to check that call. CDR3 length: 16 amino acids. CDR1 is SGHTA and CDR2 is FQGTGA in the germline V gene. The CDR3 here is CASSQTGGVGWDTQYF.

The V call is TRBV6-5, the J call TRBJ1-5. The CDR3 extends over 15 amino acids. The germline gives CDR1 MNHEY, CDR2 SVGAGI. The CDR3 protein is CASSLSQYSNQPQHF.

This chain joins TRBV4-3 and TRBJ2-2; TCRdb's assignment of TRBD1 cannot be checked, as there is no DNA. CDR1 and CDR2 (germline): LGHNA, YSLEER. The CDR3 totals 16 residues. The CDR3 loop reads CASSHILAGDTGELLF.

This rearrangement joins TRBV4-1 to TRBJ2-5; TCRdb gives TRBD2 as the D gene, but with no DNA this cannot be confirmed. The CDR3 has 14 amino acids. The germline gives CDR1 MGHRA, CDR2 YSYEKL. The CDR3 reads CASSQVMGGETQYF.

The chain carries TRBV6-5 and TRBJ2-5; without DNA, the TCRdb call of TRBD2 cannot be checked. Germline CDR1 MNHEY, CDR2 SVGAGI. This CDR3 region has 14 residues. The CDR3 here is CASSFLAGEETQYF.

The chain has TRBV6-6 and TRBJ1-1; the TCRdb call, TRBD1, lacks DNA for checking. This CDR3 is built from 12 residues. Looked up from germline, CDR1 is MNHNY and CDR2 is SVGAGI (reference sequence). The CDR3 here is CASTRGGTEAFF.

The rearrangement joins TRBV7-2 to TRBJ2-5; TCRdb proposes TRBD1, but this gene call is untestable without DNA. The CDR3 loop spans 12 amino acids. Germline V gene lookup returns CDR1 SGHTA and CDR2 FQGNSA. This chain's CDR3 is CASSFAGGTQYF.

The genes are TRBV28 and TRBJ1-1; TCRdb indicates TRBD1, and absent DNA this call remains unverified. The germline CDR1 and CDR2 sequences are MDHEN and SYDVKM. This CDR3 comprises 15 residues. The CDR3 here is CASSFWGQGSTEAFF.

The J gene is TRBJ2-1, the V gene TRBV11-2. This CDR3 region has 14 residues. Germline V CDR1 and CDR2: SGHAT, FQNNGV. CDR3 region: CASSSSGLGNEQFF.

The chain links TRBV28 to TRBJ2-2; TCRdb outputs TRBD2, but without DNA this stays unchecked. CDR3 length equals 20 residues. CDR1 and CDR2 from the germline V gene are MDHEN and SYDVKM. The CDR3 region is CASSQNPSGSFLAGAGELFF. The full variable domain, rest sourced from reference TRBV28 and TRBJ2-2, is DVKVTQSSRYLVKRTGEKVFLECVQDMDHENMFWYRQDPGLGLRLIYFSYDVKMKEKGDIPEGYSVSREKKERFSLILESASTNQTSMYLCASSQNPSGSFLAGAGELFFGEGSRLTVL.

The chain employs TRBV4-1 and TRBJ2-5; the TCRdb call, TRBD1, lacks DNA for checking. Germline CDR1 and CDR2: MGHRA and YSYEKL. The CDR3 runs 16 residues. The CDR3 here is CASSHRSAGPQETQYF.

The V and J genes are TRBV10-3 and TRBJ2-7. Germline CDR1 and CDR2: ENHRY and SYGVKD. The length of the CDR3 is 12 residues. The CDR3: CAISEEIYEQYF.

The chain carries TRBV6-2 or TRBV6-3 and TRBJ2-7; TCRdb designates TRBD2, a call that cannot be tested without DNA. The CDR3 is 14 amino acids. Germline V gene lookup returns CDR1 MNHEY and CDR2 SVGEGT. The CDR3 protein is CASTSPSSGYEQYF.

This rearrangement joins TRBV23-1 to TRBJ2-1. TRBV23-1 is identified as an open reading frame with a role that is uncertain. CDR3 size: 17 residues. CDR3 residues: CASSQFNSSSSYNEQFF.

The chain uses TRBV9 and TRBJ2-2; TCRdb selects TRBD1, and the lack of DNA leaves this call unchecked. This CDR3 region has 16 residues. Germline V lookup: CDR1 SGDLS, CDR2 YYNGEE. The CDR3: CASSVSGAVNTGELFF.

The chain is built from TRBV15 and TRBJ2-5; absent DNA, TCRdb's TRBD2 call cannot be checked. CDR1 LNHNV and CDR2 YYDKDF come from the germline V gene (reference sequence). The CDR3 sequence is 14 residues long. The CDR3 protein is CATSRVGSTETQYF.